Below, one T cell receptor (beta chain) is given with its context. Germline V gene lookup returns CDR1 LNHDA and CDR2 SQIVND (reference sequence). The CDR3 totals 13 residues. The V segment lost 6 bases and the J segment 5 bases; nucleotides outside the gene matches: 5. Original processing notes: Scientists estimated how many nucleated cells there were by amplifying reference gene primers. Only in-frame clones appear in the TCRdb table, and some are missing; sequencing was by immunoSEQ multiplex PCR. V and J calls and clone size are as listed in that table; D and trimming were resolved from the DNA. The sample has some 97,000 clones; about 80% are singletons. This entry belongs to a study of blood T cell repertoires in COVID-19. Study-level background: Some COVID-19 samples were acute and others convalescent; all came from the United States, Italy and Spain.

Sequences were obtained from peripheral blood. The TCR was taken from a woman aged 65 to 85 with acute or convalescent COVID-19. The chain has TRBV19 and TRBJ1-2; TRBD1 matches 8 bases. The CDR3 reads CASSTRDRYGYTF. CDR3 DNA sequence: TGTGCCAGTAGCACTCGGGACAGGTATGGCTACACCTTC.